This T cell receptor beta chain was sequenced in a study of blood T cell repertoires in COVID-19. Looking at the study overall: Sample material is recorded as cDNA or gDNA derived from T cells, B-cell-depleted T cells, or PBMCs.

Generated by immunoSEQ multiplex PCR, the TCRdb table keeps only in-frame clones and is missing some. The sample includes about 160,000 clones, more than 75% of them seen just once. V dropped 0 bases and J dropped 0 bases, with 8 bases sitting between them. Germline CDR1 LGHNA, CDR2 YNFKEQ. This CDR3 contains 16 residues. The receptor comes from a man between 40 and 49 years old who had recovered from COVID-19. Source material: PBMCs or T cells enriched from blood (not recorded which). The chain has TRBV4-2 and TRBJ2-2; D gene unclear. CDR3 loop: CASSQETVANTGELFF. The CDR3 DNA is TGTGCCAGCAGCCAAGAAACGGTAGCGAACACCGGGGAGCTGTTTTTT.